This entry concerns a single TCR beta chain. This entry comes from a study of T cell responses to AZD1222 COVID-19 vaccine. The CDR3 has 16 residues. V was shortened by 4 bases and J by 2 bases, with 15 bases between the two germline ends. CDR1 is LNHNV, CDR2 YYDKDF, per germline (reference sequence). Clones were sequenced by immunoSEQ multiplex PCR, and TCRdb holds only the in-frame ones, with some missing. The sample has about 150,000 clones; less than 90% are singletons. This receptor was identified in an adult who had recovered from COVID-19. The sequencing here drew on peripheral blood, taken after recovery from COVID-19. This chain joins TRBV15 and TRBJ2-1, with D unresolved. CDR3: CATSTSNLGPYNEQFF. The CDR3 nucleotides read TGTGCCACCAGCACCTCAAATCTAGGACCCTACAATGAGCAGTTCTTC.